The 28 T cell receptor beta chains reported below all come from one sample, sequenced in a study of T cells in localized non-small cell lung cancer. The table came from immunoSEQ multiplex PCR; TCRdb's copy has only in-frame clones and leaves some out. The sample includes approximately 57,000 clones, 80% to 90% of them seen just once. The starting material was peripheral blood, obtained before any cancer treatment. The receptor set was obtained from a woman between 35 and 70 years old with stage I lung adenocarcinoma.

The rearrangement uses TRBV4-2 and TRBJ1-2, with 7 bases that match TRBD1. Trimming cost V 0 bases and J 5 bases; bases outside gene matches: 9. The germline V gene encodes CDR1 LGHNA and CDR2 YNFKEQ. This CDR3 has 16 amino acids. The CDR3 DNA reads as TGTGCCAGCAGCCAAGATACGACAGGGCCGGAATATGGCTACACCTTC. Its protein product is CASSQDTTGPEYGYTF.

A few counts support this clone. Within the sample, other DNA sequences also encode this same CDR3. Here the CDR3 reads CASSQDRGARYGYTF. Here the CDR3 DNA reads TGCGCCAGCAGCCAAGACCGGGGAGCGAGGTATGGCTACACCTTC. The genes are TRBV4-3 and TRBJ1-2, with D unresolved. Deletions cut 0 bases from V and 5 bases from J, with 13 bases between. Germline V gives CDR1 LGHNA, CDR2 YSLEER. The CDR3 spans 15 residues.

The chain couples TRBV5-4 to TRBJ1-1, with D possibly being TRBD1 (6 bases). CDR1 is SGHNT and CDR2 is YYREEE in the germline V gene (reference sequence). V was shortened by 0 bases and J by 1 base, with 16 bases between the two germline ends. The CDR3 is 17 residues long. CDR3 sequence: CASSLGQGLTRNTEAFF. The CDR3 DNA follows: TGTGCCAGCAGCTTGGGCCAGGGGTTAACGAGGAACACTGAAGCTTTCTTT.

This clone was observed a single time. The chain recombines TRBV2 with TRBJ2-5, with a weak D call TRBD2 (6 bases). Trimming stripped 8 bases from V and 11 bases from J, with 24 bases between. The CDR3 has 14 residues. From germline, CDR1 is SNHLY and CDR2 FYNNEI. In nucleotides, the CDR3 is TGTGCCAGCGTGCTCCGGGACTTTTTTGCCCCGCAGTACTTC. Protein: CASVLRDFFAPQYF. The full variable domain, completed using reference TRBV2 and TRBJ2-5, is EPEVTQTPSHQVTQMGQEVILRCVPISNHLYFYWYRQILGQKVEFLVSFYNNEISEKSEIFDDQFSVERPDGSNFTLKIRSTKLEDSAMYFCASVLRDFFAPQYFGPGTRLLVL.

The CDR3 loop is CASSQDVFNEKLFF. CDR3 in DNA: TGCGCCAGCAGCCAAGATGTGTTTAATGAAAAACTGTTTTTT. The rearrangement links TRBV4-3 to TRBJ1-4; D not certain. CDR3 length equals 14 residues. V gave up 0 bases and J gave up 4 bases, with 6 bases separating them. Per germline, CDR1 LGHNA and CDR2 YSLEER.

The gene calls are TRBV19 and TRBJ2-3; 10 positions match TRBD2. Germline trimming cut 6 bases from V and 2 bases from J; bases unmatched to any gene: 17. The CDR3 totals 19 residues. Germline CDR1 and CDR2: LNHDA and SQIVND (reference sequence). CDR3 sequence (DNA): TGTGCCAGTAGCCCAGCGGGGGGGCTTTGGACGTTTGACACAGATACGCAGTATTTT. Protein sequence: CASSPAGGLWTFDTDTQYF.

The CDR3 coding sequence is TGTGCCAGTAGTACCCGGGACAGGGACCCCTACGAGCAGTACTTC. This gives the protein CASSTRDRDPYEQYF. The V call is TRBV19, the J call TRBJ2-7; 9 bases line up with TRBD1. The J segment lost 2 bases and the V segment lost 4 bases, leaving 6 bases of the junction unmatched. Germline-derived CDR1 and CDR2 are LNHDA and SQIVND (reference sequence). This CDR3 region has 15 residues.

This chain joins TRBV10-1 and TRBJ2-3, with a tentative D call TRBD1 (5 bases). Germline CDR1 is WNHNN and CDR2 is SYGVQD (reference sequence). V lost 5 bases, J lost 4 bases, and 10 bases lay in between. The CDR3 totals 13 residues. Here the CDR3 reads CASSLDSADTQYF. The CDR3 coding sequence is TGCGCCAGCAGTCTAGACAGCGCAGATACGCAGTATTTT.

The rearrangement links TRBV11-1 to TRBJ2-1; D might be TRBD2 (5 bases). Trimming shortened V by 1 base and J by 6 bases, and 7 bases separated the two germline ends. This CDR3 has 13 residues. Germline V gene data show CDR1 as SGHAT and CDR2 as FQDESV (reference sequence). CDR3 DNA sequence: TGTGCCAGCAGCTTAGGAGGGAGCAATGAGCAGTTCTTC. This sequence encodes CASSLGGSNEQFF.

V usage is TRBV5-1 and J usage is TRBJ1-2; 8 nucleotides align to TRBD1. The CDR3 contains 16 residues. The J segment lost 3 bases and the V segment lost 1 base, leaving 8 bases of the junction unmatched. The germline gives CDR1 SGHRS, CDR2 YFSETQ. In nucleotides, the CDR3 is TGCGCCAGCAGCTTGTCGCGGACAGGGAAGGACTATGGCTACACCTTC. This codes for CASSLSRTGKDYGYTF.

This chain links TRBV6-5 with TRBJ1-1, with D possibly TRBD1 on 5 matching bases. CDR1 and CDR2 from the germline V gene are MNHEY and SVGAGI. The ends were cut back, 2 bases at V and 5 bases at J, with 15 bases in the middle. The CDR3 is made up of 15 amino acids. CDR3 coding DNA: TGTGCCAGCAGTTACCGGGGCCAAGGGCTGACTGAAGCTTTCTTT. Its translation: CASSYRGQGLTEAFF.

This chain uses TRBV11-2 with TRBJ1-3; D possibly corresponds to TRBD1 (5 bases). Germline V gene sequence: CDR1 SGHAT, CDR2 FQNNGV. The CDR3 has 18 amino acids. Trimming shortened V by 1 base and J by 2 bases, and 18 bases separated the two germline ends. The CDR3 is CASSLGRGGLRTGNTIYF. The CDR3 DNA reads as TGTGCCAGCAGCTTAGGACGGGGGGGACTCCGGACTGGAAACACCATATATTTT.

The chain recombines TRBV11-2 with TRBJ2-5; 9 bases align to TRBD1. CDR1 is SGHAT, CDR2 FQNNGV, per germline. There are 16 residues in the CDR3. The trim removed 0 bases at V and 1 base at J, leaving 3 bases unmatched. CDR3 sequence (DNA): TGTGCCAGCAGCTTAGAGGGGGACAGGGCCCAAGAGACCCAGTACTTC. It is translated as CASSLEGDRAQETQYF. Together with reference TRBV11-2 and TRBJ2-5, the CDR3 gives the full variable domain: EAGVAQSPRYKIIEKRQSVAFWCNPISGHATLYWYQQILGQGPKLLIQFQNNGVVDDSQLPKDRFSAERLKGVDSTLKIQPAKLEDSAVYLCASSLEGDRAQETQYFGPGTRLLVL.

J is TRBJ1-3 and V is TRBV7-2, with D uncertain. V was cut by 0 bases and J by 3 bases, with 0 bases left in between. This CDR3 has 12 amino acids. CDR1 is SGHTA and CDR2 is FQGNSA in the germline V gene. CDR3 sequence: CASSLAGNTIYF. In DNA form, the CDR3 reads TGTGCCAGCAGCTTAGCTGGAAACACCATATATTTT.

For the CDR3, the DNA is TGTGCCAGCAGTGAACTGAATCGGGACATGGGCTACGAGCAGTACTTC. It specifies CASSELNRDMGYEQYF. The chain is built from TRBV6-1 and TRBJ2-7; TRBD1 might be the D (6 bases). V dropped 2 bases and J dropped 3 bases, with 17 bases sitting between them. This CDR3 contains 16 residues. Germline loops: CDR1 MNHNS, CDR2 SASEGT.

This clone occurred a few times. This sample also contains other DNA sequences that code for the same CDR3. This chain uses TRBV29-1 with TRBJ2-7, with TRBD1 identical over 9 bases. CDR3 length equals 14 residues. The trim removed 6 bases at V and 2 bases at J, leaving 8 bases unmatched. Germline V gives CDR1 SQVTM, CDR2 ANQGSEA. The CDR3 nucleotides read TGCAGCGTGGATACCGGGACAGGGACCTACGAGCAGTACTTC. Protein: CSVDTGTGTYEQYF.

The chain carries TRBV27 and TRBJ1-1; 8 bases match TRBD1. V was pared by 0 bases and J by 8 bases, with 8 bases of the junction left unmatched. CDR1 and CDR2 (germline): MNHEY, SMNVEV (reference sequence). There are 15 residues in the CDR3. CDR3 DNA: TGTGCCAGCAGTTTATCCCCCTCAGGGACAGGAGAAGCTTTCTTT. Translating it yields CASSLSPSGTGEAFF.

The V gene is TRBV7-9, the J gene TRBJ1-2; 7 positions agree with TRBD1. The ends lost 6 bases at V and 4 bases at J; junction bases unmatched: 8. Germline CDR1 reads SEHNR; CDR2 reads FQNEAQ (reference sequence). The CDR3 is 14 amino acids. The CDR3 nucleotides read TGTGCCAGCAGTTCGTTCGACAGGGTCTATGGCTACACCTTC. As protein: CASSSFDRVYGYTF.

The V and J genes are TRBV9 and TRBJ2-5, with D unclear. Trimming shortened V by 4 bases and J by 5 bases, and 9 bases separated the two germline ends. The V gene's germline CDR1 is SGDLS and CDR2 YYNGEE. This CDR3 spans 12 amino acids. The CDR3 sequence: CASSSGRETQYF. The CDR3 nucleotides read TGTGCCAGCAGCTCGGGTCGGGAGACCCAGTACTTC.

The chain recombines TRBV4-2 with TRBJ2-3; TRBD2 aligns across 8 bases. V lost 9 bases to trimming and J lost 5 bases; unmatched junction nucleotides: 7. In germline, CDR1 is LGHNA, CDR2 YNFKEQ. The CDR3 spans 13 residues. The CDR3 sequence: CASSTSAGDTQYF. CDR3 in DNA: TGTGCCAGTTCGACTAGCGCGGGAGATACGCAGTATTTT.

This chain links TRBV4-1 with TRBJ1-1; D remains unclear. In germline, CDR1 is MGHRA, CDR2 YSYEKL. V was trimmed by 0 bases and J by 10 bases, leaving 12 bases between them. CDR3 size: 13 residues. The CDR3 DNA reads TGCGCCAGCAGCCAAGAATCCTACAGTGGAGCTTTCTTT. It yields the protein CASSQESYSGAFF.

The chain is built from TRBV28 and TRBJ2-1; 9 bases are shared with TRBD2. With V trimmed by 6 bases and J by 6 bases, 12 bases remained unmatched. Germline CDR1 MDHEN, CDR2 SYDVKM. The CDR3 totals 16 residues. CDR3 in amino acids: CASRRSGTSYGNEQFF. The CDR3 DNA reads TGTGCCAGCAGACGATCCGGGACTAGCTACGGCAATGAGCAGTTCTTC.

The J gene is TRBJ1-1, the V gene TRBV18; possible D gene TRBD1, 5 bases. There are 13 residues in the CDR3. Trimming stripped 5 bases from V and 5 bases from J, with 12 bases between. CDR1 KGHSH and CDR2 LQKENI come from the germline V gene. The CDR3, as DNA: TGTGCCAGCTCATCTGACAGTAGGACTGAAGCTTTCTTT. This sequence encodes CASSSDSRTEAFF.

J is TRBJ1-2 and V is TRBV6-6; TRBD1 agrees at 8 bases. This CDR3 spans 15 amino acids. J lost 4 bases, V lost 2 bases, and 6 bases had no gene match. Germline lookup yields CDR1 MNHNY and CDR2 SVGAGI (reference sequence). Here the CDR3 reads CASSYLGQGSYGYTF. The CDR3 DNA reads TGTGCCAGCAGTTACCTTGGACAGGGATCCTATGGCTACACCTTC.

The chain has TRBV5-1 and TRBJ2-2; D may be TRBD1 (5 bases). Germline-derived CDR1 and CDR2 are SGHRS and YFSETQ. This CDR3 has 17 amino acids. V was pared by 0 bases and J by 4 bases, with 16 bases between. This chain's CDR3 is CASSLASGSPITGELFF. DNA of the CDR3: TGCGCCAGCAGCTTGGCCTCAGGGTCTCCGATCACCGGGGAGCTGTTTTTT.

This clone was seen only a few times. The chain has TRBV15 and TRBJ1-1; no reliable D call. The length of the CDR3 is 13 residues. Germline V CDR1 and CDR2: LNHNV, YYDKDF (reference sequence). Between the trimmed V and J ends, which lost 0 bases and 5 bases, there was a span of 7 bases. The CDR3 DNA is TGTGCCACCAGCAGAGATTGGACGACTGAAGCTTTCTTT. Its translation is CATSRDWTTEAFF.

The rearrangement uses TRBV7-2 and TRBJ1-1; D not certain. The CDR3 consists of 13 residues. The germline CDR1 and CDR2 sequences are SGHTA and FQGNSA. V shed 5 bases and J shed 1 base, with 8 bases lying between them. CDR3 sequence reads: CASSPQENTEAFF. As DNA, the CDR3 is TGTGCCAGCAGCCCCCAGGAGAACACTGAAGCTTTCTTT.

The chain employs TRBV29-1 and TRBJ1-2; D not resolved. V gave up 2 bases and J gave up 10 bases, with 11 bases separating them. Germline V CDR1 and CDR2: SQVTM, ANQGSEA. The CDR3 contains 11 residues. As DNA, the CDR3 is TGCAGCGTTGAAACAAGGAGTCACTACACCTTC. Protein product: CSVETRSHYTF.